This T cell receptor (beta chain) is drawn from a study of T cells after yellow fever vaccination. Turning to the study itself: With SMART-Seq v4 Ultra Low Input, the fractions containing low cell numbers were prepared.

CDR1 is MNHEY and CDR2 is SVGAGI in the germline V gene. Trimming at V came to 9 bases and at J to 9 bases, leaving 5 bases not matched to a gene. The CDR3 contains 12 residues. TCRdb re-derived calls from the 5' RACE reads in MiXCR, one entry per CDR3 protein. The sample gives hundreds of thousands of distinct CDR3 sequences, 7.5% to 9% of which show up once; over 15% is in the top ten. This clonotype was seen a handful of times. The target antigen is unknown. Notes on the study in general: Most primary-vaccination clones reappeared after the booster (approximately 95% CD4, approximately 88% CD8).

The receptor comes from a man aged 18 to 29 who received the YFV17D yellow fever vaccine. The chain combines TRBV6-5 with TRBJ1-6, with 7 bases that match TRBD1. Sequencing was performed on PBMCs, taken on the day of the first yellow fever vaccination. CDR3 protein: CASQGVISPLHF. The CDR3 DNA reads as TGTGCCAGTCAGGGGGTTATTTCACCCCTCCACTTT.